These T cell receptor beta chains were read from a single sample in a study of CD8 T cells in Susac syndrome. TCRdb re-called the immunoSEQ multiplex PCR reads with MiXCR, one entry per CDR3 protein. The profile shows 250,000 to 300,000 distinct CDR3 sequences, 70% to 90% of them singletons. Sequencing was done on a sample of CD8+ T cells from PBMCs. The receptors were sampled from a human donor with multiple sclerosis. The CDR3 runs from the conserved cysteine through the conserved F or W. Fields, in order: CDR3 DNA, CDR3 protein, D gene, V gene, J gene, clone size. D genes are given only for firm matches. A row's size may be missing; if present it is once, few, many or a size class.

cdr3_nt: TGTGCCTGGTCTTGGGGTCAGAACACCGGGGAGCTGTTTTTT; cdr3_aa: CAWSWGQNTGELFF; d_call: .; v_call: TRBV30; j_call: TRBJ2-2; clone_size: .
cdr3_nt: TGCGCCAGCAGCGCCGGGACTAGCGGTAACCTCTACGAGCAGTACTTC; cdr3_aa: CASSAGTSGNLYEQYF; d_call: TRBD2; v_call: TRBV4-3; j_call: TRBJ2-7; clone_size: .
cdr3_nt: TGTGCCAGCAGTTTAGGGCGCGGAATGAACACTGAAGCTTTCTTT; cdr3_aa: CASSLGRGMNTEAFF; d_call: .; v_call: TRBV28; j_call: TRBJ1-1; clone_size: few
cdr3_nt: TGCGCCAGCAGCCGCTTAATGGCCTCTAATGAAAAACTGTTTTTT; cdr3_aa: CASSRLMASNEKLFF; d_call: .; v_call: TRBV4-3; j_call: TRBJ1-4; clone_size: .
cdr3_nt: TGCGCCAGCAGCCGACTGACTAGCGGGGAAGAGACCCAGTACTTC; cdr3_aa: CASSRLTSGEETQYF; d_call: TRBD2; v_call: TRBV4-3; j_call: TRBJ2-5; clone_size: .
cdr3_nt: TGTGCCAGCAGCTTGGACAGGGGACCCCTCTATGGCTACACCTTC; cdr3_aa: CASSLDRGPLYGYTF; d_call: TRBD1; v_call: TRBV7-9; j_call: TRBJ1-2; clone_size: .
cdr3_nt: TGTGCCAGCAGTTTTACAGCGGGTGTGCACTACGAGCAGTACTTC; cdr3_aa: CASSFTAGVHYEQYF; d_call: .; v_call: TRBV27; j_call: TRBJ2-7; clone_size: .
cdr3_nt: TGTGCCAGCAGTTACTCAACCACCTACGAGCAGTACTTC; cdr3_aa: CASSYSTTYEQYF; d_call: .; v_call: TRBV6-2/TRBV6-3; j_call: TRBJ2-7; clone_size: .
cdr3_nt: TGTGCCAGCAGCTTGCCACATGGGACTAGCAAGGACACCGGGGAGCTGTTTTTT; cdr3_aa: CASSLPHGTSKDTGELFF; d_call: TRBD2; v_call: TRBV5-5; j_call: TRBJ2-2; clone_size: .
cdr3_nt: TGCAGCGTTTCGGGGGGGATGAATGAAAAACTGTTTTTT; cdr3_aa: CSVSGGMNEKLFF; d_call: .; v_call: TRBV29-1; j_call: TRBJ1-4; clone_size: .
cdr3_nt: TGTGCCACCAGCATAGAACGGGAGGCCCTCCAAGAGACCCAGTACTTC; cdr3_aa: CATSIEREALQETQYF; d_call: TRBD2; v_call: TRBV15; j_call: TRBJ2-5; clone_size: .
cdr3_nt: TGCGCCAGCAGCCACTTCGACACTAATCAGCCCCAGCATTTT; cdr3_aa: CASSHFDTNQPQHF; d_call: .; v_call: TRBV4-1; j_call: TRBJ1-5; clone_size: few
cdr3_nt: TGTGCCAGCAGTTACCCGGACAGGAGCTCCTACAATGAGCAGTTCTTC; cdr3_aa: CASSYPDRSSYNEQFF; d_call: TRBD1; v_call: TRBV6-2/TRBV6-3; j_call: TRBJ2-1; clone_size: few
cdr3_nt: TGTGCCAGCCTAGGGCGGACACCCTACGAGCAGTACTTC; cdr3_aa: CASLGRTPYEQYF; d_call: .; v_call: TRBV28; j_call: TRBJ2-7; clone_size: once